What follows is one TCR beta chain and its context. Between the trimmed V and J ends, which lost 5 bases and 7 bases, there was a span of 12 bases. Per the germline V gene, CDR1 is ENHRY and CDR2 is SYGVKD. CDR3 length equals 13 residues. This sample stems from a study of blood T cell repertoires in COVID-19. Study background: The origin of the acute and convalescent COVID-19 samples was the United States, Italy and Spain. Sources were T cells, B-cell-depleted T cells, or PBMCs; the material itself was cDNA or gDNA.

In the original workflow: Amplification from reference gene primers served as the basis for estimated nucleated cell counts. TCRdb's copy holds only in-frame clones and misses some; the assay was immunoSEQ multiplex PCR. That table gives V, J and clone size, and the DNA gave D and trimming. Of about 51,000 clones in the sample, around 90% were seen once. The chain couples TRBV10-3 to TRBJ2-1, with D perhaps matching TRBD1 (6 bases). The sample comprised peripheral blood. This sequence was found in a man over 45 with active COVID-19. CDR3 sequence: CAISLQGGNEQFF. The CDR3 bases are TGTGCCATCAGTTTACAGGGTGGAAATGAGCAGTTCTTC.